This is a list of T cell receptor beta chains from one sample in a study of regulatory T cells in long-lasting Graves disease. One entry per CDR3 protein results from TCRdb running MiXCR on the multiplex PCR reads. The sample holds approximately 470,000 distinct CDR3 sequences; under 25% are singletons and the top ten take approximately 8%. This material consisted of peripheral blood mononuclear cells (PBMCs), taken when the disease was refractory, from a patient treated with antithyroid drugs. Source of these receptors: a female donor with Graves disease. The CDR3 runs from the conserved cysteine through the conserved F or W. The D gene is left open where the match is weak. Rows may omit the clone size; those that give it use once, few, many or a size class.

abundance	v_gene	d_gene	len	j_gene	CDR3nt	CDR3aa
many	TRBV6-2/TRBV6-3	-	14	TRBJ1-3	TGTGCCAGCAGTTACTCCGGTCCTGGAAACACCATATATTTT	CASSYSGPGNTIYF
few	TRBV6-1	TRBD2	16	TRBJ2-7	TGTGCCAGCAAAGGGACTAGCGGAAGTAGCTCCTACGAGCAGTACTTC	CASKGTSGSSSYEQYF
few	TRBV9	-	13	TRBJ1-1	TGTGCCAGCAGCGTATGGCTGAACACTGAAGCTTTCTTT	CASSVWLNTEAFF
few	TRBV7-9	-	14	TRBJ2-7	TGTGCCAGCAGCACGGACGGAAGCTCCTACGAGCAGTACTTC	CASSTDGSSYEQYF
many	TRBV2	-	14	TRBJ1-1	TGTGCCAGCAGTGAATCTCCCCGGAACACTGAAGCTTTCTTT	CASSESPRNTEAFF
many	TRBV11-2	-	15	TRBJ2-7	TGTGCCAGCAGCCCAGACCGCTCCTGGGGCTACGAGCAGTACTTC	CASSPDRSWGYEQYF
-	TRBV6-1	-	12	TRBJ2-1	TGTGCCAGCAGTCCTAGTGCGAATGAGCAGTTCTTC	CASSPSANEQFF
many	TRBV9	-	18	TRBJ1-2	TGTGCCAGCAGCGTAGCGGAGGCGACAGCGCCTTCTAACTATGGCTACACCTTC	CASSVAEATAPSNYGYTF
few	TRBV29-1	-	12	TRBJ1-1	TGCAGCGTTGCCCAGATGAACACTGAAGCTTTCTTT	CSVAQMNTEAFF
few	TRBV15	-	13	TRBJ1-1	TGTGCCACCAGCAGCGTGCGGGGGGCTCCTCAGATATTT	CATSSVRGAPQIF
few	TRBV25-1	TRBD2	16	TRBJ2-7	TGTGCCAGCAGTGACCCGACTAGCGGGACCTCCTACGAGCAGTACTTC	CASSDPTSGTSYEQYF
few	TRBV6-5	TRBD1	13	TRBJ1-5	TGTGCCGGGGGAACAGGGGCGAATCAGCCCCAGCATTTT	CAGGTGANQPQHF
few	TRBV4-1	-	16	TRBJ1-3	TGCGCCAGCAGCCAAGAACTTTTAACCTCTGGAAACACCATATATTTT	CASSQELLTSGNTIYF
many	TRBV15	-	15	TRBJ1-5	TGTGCCACCAGCCGCCTGGGACGGACGGATCAGCCCCAGCATTTT	CATSRLGRTDQPQHF
-	TRBV5-1	-	13	TRBJ2-5	TGCGCCAGCAGCTACGGGCCCCAAGAGACCCAGTACTTC	CASSYGPQETQYF
many	TRBV27	TRBD1	13	TRBJ1-2	TGTGCCAGCAGTCCGCAGGGGGTGGTCGGCTACACCTTC	CASSPQGVVGYTF
many	TRBV2	-	10	TRBJ2-5	TGTGCCAGCGGTTCTGGGGACCAGTACTTC	CASGSGDQYF
few	TRBV19	-	13	TRBJ2-7	TGTGCCAGTAGGTCGCGGTCTAGGTACGAGCAGTACTTC	CASRSRSRYEQYF
many	TRBV27	-	17	TRBJ1-5	TGTGCCAGCAGTTTGCTGGGGCTGGCGAGACTGAATCAGCCCCAGCATTTT	CASSLLGLARLNQPQHF
many	TRBV11-3	TRBD1	15	TRBJ2-5	TGTGCCAGCAGCCCGGGACAGGTGGTCCAAGAGACCCAGTACTTC	CASSPGQVVQETQYF
many	TRBV2	TRBD2	16	TRBJ2-1	TGTGCCAGCACGGTGGGGTTAGCGGGAGGGTTGGGTGAGCAGTTCTTC	CASTVGLAGGLGEQFF
few	TRBV5-1	-	14	TRBJ1-1	TGCGCCAGCAGCTTGGCTCTCAGTTCCACTGAAGCTTTCTTT	CASSLALSSTEAFF
few	TRBV5-1	TRBD1	14	TRBJ1-2	TGCGCCAGCAGCTCGACAGGGAATCCGAGGGACTACACCTTC	CASSSTGNPRDYTF
many	TRBV2	-	12	TRBJ2-7	TGTGCCATCCACGGGAATTCCTACGAGCAGTACTTC	CAIHGNSYEQYF
many	TRBV28	-	16	TRBJ1-6	TGTGCCAGCAGTTTAAACCCGGGATTAGATAATTCACCCCTCCACTTT	CASSLNPGLDNSPLHF
-	TRBV9	TRBD2	14	TRBJ2-7	TGTGCCAGCAGCGAGGCGGGAGCGGGACCCGAGCAGTACTTC	CASSEAGAGPEQYF
-	TRBV28	-	16	TRBJ2-1	TGTGCCAGCACAGGGGAATTGAACAACGGAGTCGATGAGCAGTTCTTC	CASTGELNNGVDEQFF
few	TRBV5-1	-	12	TRBJ2-7	TGCGCCAGCAGCTTGAACATCGACGAGCAGTACTTC	CASSLNIDEQYF
few	TRBV7-8	-	15	TRBJ2-7	TGTGCCAGCAGCCAGGACAGGGACTACTCCTACGAGCAGTACTTC	CASSQDRDYSYEQYF
few	TRBV6-5	TRBD1	12	TRBJ2-7	TGTGCCAGCAGTTCAGGGGGATGGGAGCAGTACTTC	CASSSGGWEQYF
-	TRBV3-1	TRBD1	14	TRBJ2-3	TGTGCCAGCAGCCAAGAGGGTACAGGGGGTACGCAGTATTTT	CASSQEGTGGTQYF
-	TRBV19	TRBD1	15	TRBJ1-3	TGTGCCAGTACCCCGACAGGGAGAACCGGAAACACCATATATTTT	CASTPTGRTGNTIYF
few	TRBV7-6	TRBD2	15	TRBJ2-7	TGTGCCAGCAGCTTAGAGGCGACTAGCGTCTACGAGCAGTACTTC	CASSLEATSVYEQYF
-	TRBV5-1	TRBD2	16	TRBJ2-7	TGCGCCAGCAGCGCCTACAGACCGGGAGGGCGCTACGAGCAGTACTTC	CASSAYRPGGRYEQYF
-	TRBV5-4	TRBD1	16	TRBJ2-5	TGTGCCAGCAGCTTAGGGGACAGGGGGCTCCAAGAGACCCAGTACTTC	CASSLGDRGLQETQYF
few	TRBV7-8	-	17	TRBJ1-3	TGTGCCAGCAGCTTAGCGTCAGGATCAGCCTCTGGAAACACCATATATTTT	CASSLASGSASGNTIYF
-	TRBV10-3	TRBD1	14	TRBJ1-5	TGTGCCATCAGTGATGGACAGGGGGGACAGCCCCAGCATTTT	CAISDGQGGQPQHF
many	TRBV10-3	-	20	TRBJ2-7	TGTGCCATCAGTGAACACGCTCGGGATGCGGGACCCCGTAATATCCAAGGGCAGTACTTC	CAISEHARDAGPRNIQGQYF
-	TRBV28	TRBD1	15	TRBJ1-4	TGTGCCAGCAGATCGGACAGGAGTACTAATGAAAAACTGTTTTTT	CASRSDRSTNEKLFF
many	TRBV7-9	TRBD1	14	TRBJ1-2	TGTGCCAGCAGCTCGACCGGGACAGGGTATGGCTACACCTTC	CASSSTGTGYGYTF
-	TRBV9	TRBD1	13	TRBJ1-1	TGTGCCAGCAGCGATGGACAGGTTTCTGAAGCTTTCTTT	CASSDGQVSEAFF
few	TRBV3-1	TRBD1	14	TRBJ2-7	TGTGCCAGCAGCCCCAGACAGGGGGCGTGGGAGCAGTACTTC	CASSPRQGAWEQYF
many	TRBV11-2	TRBD2	14	TRBJ2-5	TGTGCCAGCAGCCTAAGAGCGGGACAAGAGACCCAGTACTTC	CASSLRAGQETQYF
few	TRBV6-1	-	13	TRBJ1-1	TGTGCCGTGAGAATCAGGGGGAACACTGAAGCTTTCTTT	CAVRIRGNTEAFF
many	TRBV28	-	12	TRBJ1-1	TGTGCCAGCAGTTATGGAGAGACTGAAGCTTTCTTT	CASSYGETEAFF
many	TRBV5-8	-	15	TRBJ1-5	TGTGCCAGCAGCTTGGGGGCTAGTAGCAATCAGCCCCAGCATTTT	CASSLGASSNQPQHF
-	TRBV28	-	15	TRBJ1-4	TGTGCCAGCAGTTCCACCGGGACAACGAATGAAAAACTGTTTTTT	CASSSTGTTNEKLFF
few	TRBV5-1	-	14	TRBJ2-7	TGCGCCAGCAGCCCCGAGGGTTATTCCTACGAGCAGTACTTC	CASSPEGYSYEQYF
-	TRBV30	TRBD2	16	TRBJ2-7	TGTGCCTGGAGTGTACTAGCGGGAGGGACCTCCTACGAGCAGTACTTC	CAWSVLAGGTSYEQYF
many	TRBV6-1	-	12	TRBJ2-7	TGTGCCAGCAGTGATTTGGGGTACGAGCAGTACTTC	CASSDLGYEQYF
-	TRBV27	-	12	TRBJ2-7	TGTACCAGCAGTCCCAACTCCTACGAGCAGTACTTC	CTSSPNSYEQYF
few	TRBV7-2	-	15	TRBJ2-2	TGTGCCAGTGGAGCCCCCTGGGGACCCACCGGGGAGCTGTTTTTT	CASGAPWGPTGELFF
many	TRBV5-1	-	14	TRBJ1-5	TGCGCCAGCAGCTTGGAAACAGGGCGGCAGCCCCAGCATTTT	CASSLETGRQPQHF